These 2 T cell receptor beta chains were sequenced from one sample in a study of beta chain features in type 1 diabetes. Study outcomes and limitations: When Type 1 diabetes patients were examined, their TCRB CDR3s proved moderately but significantly shorter in all four CD4+ subsets.

The antigens for these receptors are not known. The sequenced template was cDNA made from the entire isolated RNA. The protocol was immunoSEQ multiplex PCR, while the TCRdb copy is restricted to in-frame clones and leaves out a portion. Of about 160,000 clones listed, about 8.3% were seen once; the top ten hold 0.54%. Sequenced sample: central memory CD4+ T cells from blood. The receptors originated from a woman between 18 and 29 years old with type 1 diabetes.

This clone has only a few counts. The rearrangement links TRBV30 to TRBJ2-1, with 7 positions matching TRBD1. With 5 bases clipped from V and 6 bases from J, the junction kept 10 bases outside the gene matches. This CDR3 contains 14 residues. Germline V gene data show CDR1 as GTSNPN and CDR2 as SVGIG (reference sequence). Here the CDR3 DNA reads TGTGCCTGGTCAAGGGGGCCCCTCGGCAATGAGCAGTTCTTC. It codes for CAWSRGPLGNEQFF. Based on the CDR3 plus reference TRBV30 and TRBJ2-1, the full variable domain is SQTIHQWPATLVQPVGSPLSLECTVEGTSNPNLYWYRQAAGRGLQLLFYSVGIGQISSEVPQNLSASRPQDRQFILSSKKLLLSDSGFYLCAWSRGPLGNEQFFGPGTRLTVL.

The gene calls are TRBV28 and TRBJ2-7; 7 bases agree with TRBD2. V was clipped by 10 bases and J by 6 bases; unmatched bases: 12. Germline CDR1 is MDHEN and CDR2 is SYDVKM. The CDR3 is 13 amino acids. DNA for the CDR3: TGTGCCACCTCTTGGGCGGGAGTACCCGAGCAGTACTTC. Translating gives CATSWAGVPEQYF.